The clone carrying this T cell receptor (beta chain) was observed a handful of times. From RNA transcripts, TCR beta CDR3 regions were amplified. In the first-round RT-PCR of the TCR CDR3, the HTBI primer set was used. MiXCR, applied by TCRdb to the multiplex PCR reads, yields one record per CDR3 protein. The table has some 690,000 distinct CDR3 sequences, around a sixth seen once; the top ten hold around 15%. This specimen belongs to a study of T cells in Graves' hyperthyroidism and ophthalmopathy. Study-level information: At the time of initial diagnosis and before any treatment, peripheral blood was collected.

No ophthalmopathy progression within 18 months constituted stable Graves' hyperthyroidism. It was uncontrolled infection, other autoimmune disease, pregnancy or lactation that excluded patients. Trimming removed 2 bases from V and 5 bases from J; junction bases left unmatched: 9. Germline CDR1 and CDR2: SGHRS and YFSETQ. This CDR3 comprises 16 residues. The sequenced sample consisted of blood. The chain uses TRBV5-1 and TRBJ2-1; 8 bases align to TRBD2. The sequence derives from a man aged 45-65 years with Graves' hyperthyroidism. DNA for the CDR3: TGCGCCAGCAGCTTTGGGTCCGGGACTAGTGACAATGAGCAGTTCTTC. Protein: CASSFGSGTSDNEQFF.